A single sample gave rise to the 8 T cell receptor beta chains below, sequenced in a study of blood T cell repertoires in COVID-19. TCRdb keeps only in-frame clones here, not all; method: immunoSEQ multiplex PCR. The table has 150,000 to 200,000 clones, just under 95% seen once. Material for sequencing was peripheral blood. These receptors were collected from a woman in her fifties or sixties with acute or convalescent COVID-19.

The rearrangement joins TRBV4-1 to TRBJ2-5; possible D gene TRBD1, 6 bases. Germline V lookup: CDR1 MGHRA, CDR2 YSYEKL. There are 13 residues in the CDR3. With 4 bases removed from V and 5 bases from J, the gap between germline ends came to 11 bases. CDR3 sequence: CASSLTGSETQYF. The CDR3 DNA follows: TGCGCCAGCAGCCTAACAGGGTCGGAGACCCAGTACTTC.

The chain combines TRBV2 with TRBJ1-1; tentative D call: TRBD1 (5 bases). This CDR3 has 15 amino acids. Germline CDR1 SNHLY, CDR2 FYNNEI. V lost 4 bases and J lost 0, with 12 bases in between. The CDR3 nucleotides read TGTGCCAGCAGTGTCCTGGGGCAAATGAACACTGAAGCTTTCTTT. Residues: CASSVLGQMNTEAFF.

In DNA form, the CDR3 reads TGTGCCAGTAGTACTACAGCTAACTATGGCTACACCTTC. As protein: CASSTTANYGYTF. This rearrangement joins TRBV19 to TRBJ1-2; the D is unclear. The germline V and J ends were trimmed by 4 bases and 0 bases, with 6 bases remaining between them. The CDR3 is made up of 13 amino acids. Germline V gives CDR1 LNHDA, CDR2 SQIVND (reference sequence).

The rearrangement links TRBV6-2 or TRBV6-3 to TRBJ2-1, with TRBD2 matching 13 bases. The germline CDR1 and CDR2 sequences are MNHEY and SVGEGT. Trimming took 1 base from V and 0 from J; bases not matched to a gene: 9. CDR3 length: 20 amino acids. This chain's CDR3 is CASSYYLGLAGVISYNEQFF. CDR3 bases: TGTGCCAGCAGTTACTATCTTGGACTAGCGGGAGTGATCTCCTACAATGAGCAGTTCTTC.

V and J are TRBV7-9 and TRBJ2-1, with D perhaps matching TRBD1 (5 bases). Germline CDR1 and CDR2: SEHNR and FQNEAQ (reference sequence). V was trimmed by 5 bases and J by 10 bases, leaving 9 bases between them. The CDR3 extends over 11 amino acids. This CDR3 reads CASSMAGEQFF. The CDR3, as DNA: TGTGCCAGCAGCATGGCAGGGGAGCAGTTCTTC. Variable domain in full (rest from reference TRBV7-9 and TRBJ2-1): DTGVSQNPRHKITKRGQNVTFRCDPISEHNRLYWYRQTLGQGPEFLTYFQNEAQLEKSRLLSDRFSAERPKGSFSTLEIQRTEQGDSAMYLCASSMAGEQFFGPGTRLTVL.

The V gene is TRBV12-3 or TRBV12-4, the J gene TRBJ1-2, with D uncertain. This CDR3 contains 11 residues. V dropped 5 bases and J dropped 8 bases, with 9 bases sitting between them. The chain's CDR3 is CASSVTVGYTF. For the CDR3, the DNA is TGTGCCAGCAGTGTCACGGTCGGCTACACCTTC.

The V call is TRBV30, the J call TRBJ1-5, with D maybe TRBD1 (5 bases). The CDR3 is 16 residues long. CDR1 GTSNPN and CDR2 SVGIG come from the germline V gene (reference sequence). Deletions cut 0 bases from V and 5 bases from J, with 17 bases between. The CDR3 DNA reads as TGTGCCTGGAGTGTAGGGCCAGGGCCTGGGGATCAGCCCCAGCATTTT. It is translated as CAWSVGPGPGDQPQHF.

The chain is built from TRBV24-1 and TRBJ2-5; TRBD1 aligns across 8 bases. This CDR3 is built from 14 residues. The V gene's germline CDR1 is KGHDR and CDR2 SFDVKD. The V and J ends lost 4 bases and 4 bases, in that order; junction bases with no gene match: 4. The CDR3 sequence is CATSDRTGRETQYF. The CDR3 DNA sequence: TGTGCCACCAGTGACCGGACAGGGCGAGAGACCCAGTACTTC.